The 29 T cell receptor beta chains below were found in one sample sequenced in a study of beta chain features in type 1 diabetes. The sequenced template was cDNA made from the entire isolated RNA. Clones were sequenced by immunoSEQ multiplex PCR, and TCRdb holds only the in-frame ones, with some missing. The sample records some 400,000 clones, roughly 15% being singletons. The sequenced sample consisted of naive CD4+ T cells from blood. The receptors come from a young woman in good health.

The chain has TRBV15 and TRBJ2-7; 9 bases match TRBD1. The germline gives CDR1 LNHNV, CDR2 YYDKDF (reference sequence). CDR3 length: 16 amino acids. After removal of 4 bases from V and 6 bases from J, the junction contained 13 bases not matched to a gene. CDR3 DNA: TGTGCCACCAGCACAAGCCGGGACAGGGATCGTTCCGAGCAGTACTTC. Translation: CATSTSRDRDRSEQYF.

This clone has only a few counts. J is TRBJ2-7 and V is TRBV19, with 9 bases lining up with TRBD2. V was pared by 3 bases and J by 11 bases, with 14 bases of the junction left unmatched. The CDR3 extends over 15 amino acids. The germline CDR1 and CDR2 sequences are LNHDA and SQIVND (reference sequence). This CDR3 reads CASSIAGTSPRREYF. In DNA form, the CDR3 reads TGTGCCAGTAGTATCGCCGGGACTAGCCCTCGAAGGGAGTACTTC.

The gene calls are TRBV5-4 and TRBJ1-2, with D possibly TRBD1 on 6 matching bases. The germline V gene encodes CDR1 SGHNT and CDR2 YYREEE (reference sequence). The CDR3 covers 15 residues. Trimming removed 4 bases at V and 4 bases at J, with 17 bases between. CDR3 residues: CASSTPDRRSYGYTF. CDR3 DNA: TGTGCCAGCAGCACACCCGACAGGCGATCCTATGGCTACACCTTC.

In this sample, this clone turned up a few times. V is TRBV23-1 and J is TRBJ2-6, with D unresolved. TRBV23-1 belongs to the ORF category, with a function that is uncertain. Trimming cost V 4 bases and J 0 bases, with 10 bases left between them. CDR3 size: 16 residues. Here the CDR3 reads CASSPRGSSGANVLTF. In DNA, the CDR3 is TGCGCCAGCAGTCCCCGCGGATCCTCTGGGGCCAACGTCCTGACTTTC.

The chain is built from TRBV30 and TRBJ1-5, with D possibly matching TRBD1 (5 bases). CDR3 size: 12 residues. Between the trimmed V and J ends, which lost 3 bases and 6 bases, there was a span of 9 bases. CDR1 is GTSNPN and CDR2 is SVGIG in the germline V gene (reference sequence). CDR3 region: CAWRGEGQPQHF. The DNA for the CDR3 is TGTGCCTGGAGGGGGGAGGGTCAGCCCCAGCATTTT.

The chain recombines TRBV9 with TRBJ2-5, with TRBD2 matching over 11 bases. J gave up 3 bases and V 0 bases, and 1 base lay outside the gene matches. This CDR3 comprises 15 residues. CDR1 SGDLS and CDR2 YYNGEE come from the germline V gene. The CDR3 DNA reads TGTGCCAGCAGCGTAGGGGGACTAGCGGAAGAGACCCAGTACTTC. This codes for CASSVGGLAEETQYF.

There are a few counts of this clone. The genes are TRBV15 and TRBJ2-1, with D possibly TRBD2 on 5 matching bases. Germline lookup yields CDR1 LNHNV and CDR2 YYDKDF (reference sequence). With 1 base removed from V and 5 bases from J, the gap between germline ends came to 18 bases. The CDR3 has 17 residues. CDR3 sequence reads: CATSRGEVGGSNNEQFF. The CDR3 DNA reads as TGTGCCACCAGCAGAGGTGAGGTAGGAGGTTCCAACAATGAGCAGTTCTTC.

This clone was seen more than once but under ten times. The rearrangement links TRBV2 to TRBJ2-1; TRBD2 matches 7 bases. The CDR3 covers 13 residues. Germline values: CDR1 SNHLY, CDR2 FYNNEI. Trimming removed 11 bases from V and 0 bases from J; junction bases left unmatched: 4. The CDR3 DNA reads as TGTGCCTCAAGCGGGAACTCCTACAATGAGCAGTTCTTC. It translates to CASSGNSYNEQFF.

The chain is built from TRBV7-2 and TRBJ2-2, with 7 nucleotides matching TRBD1. Trimming took 3 bases from V and 6 from J; bases not matched to a gene: 4. The CDR3 length is 14 residues. CDR1 and CDR2 from the germline V gene are SGHTA and FQGNSA. For the CDR3, the DNA is TGTGCCAGCAGCTTTCTGACAGGGCCCGGGGAGCTGTTTTTT. It specifies CASSFLTGPGELFF.

This clone was counted a few times. The chain couples TRBV5-1 to TRBJ2-5, with D possibly TRBD1 on 6 matching bases. This CDR3 is built from 14 residues. Trimming took off 0 bases at V and 3 bases at J, with 9 bases between the two ends. Germline loops: CDR1 SGHRS, CDR2 YFSETQ. As DNA, the CDR3 is TGCGCCAGCAGCTTGGGGGACACCAAAGAGACCCAGTACTTC. This translates into CASSLGDTKETQYF.

The rearrangement uses TRBV25-1 and TRBJ2-3; TRBD1 agrees at 7 bases. The CDR3 loop spans 15 amino acids. Germline CDR1 and CDR2: MGHDK and SYGVNS. V shed 6 bases and J 1 base; nucleotides not matched to a gene: 7. The CDR3 DNA is TGTGCCAGCAGGGACGACAGGGTCGGCACAGATACGCAGTATTTT. Translation gives CASRDDRVGTDTQYF.

J is TRBJ1-2 and V is TRBV5-1; D is unclear. CDR3 length: 13 amino acids. Germline CDR1 SGHRS, CDR2 YFSETQ. Trimming pared 1 base from V and 4 bases from J, leaving 8 bases between. The CDR3 region has the DNA TGCGCCAGCAGCTTGTCGAATAGCTATGGCTACACCTTC. This sequence encodes CASSLSNSYGYTF. The variable domain in full, with the rest retrieved from reference TRBV5-1 and TRBJ1-2, is KAGVTQTPRYLIKTRGQQVTLSCSPISGHRSVSWYQQTPGQGLQFLFEYFSETQRNKGNFPGRFSGRQFSNSRSEMNVSTLELGDSALYLCASSLSNSYGYTFGSGTRLTVV.

This chain connects TRBV20-1 to TRBJ1-1, with unresolved D. The CDR3 totals 11 residues. Germline lookup yields CDR1 DFQATT and CDR2 SNEGSKA (reference sequence). Here the CDR3 DNA reads TGCTGTCGCGGTCTGAACACTGAAGCTTTCTTT. Translation gives CCRGLNTEAFF.

V is TRBV30 and J is TRBJ1-5, with TRBD1 matching 10 bases. The germline CDR1 and CDR2 sequences are GTSNPN and SVGIG (reference sequence). This CDR3 is built from 19 residues. Trimming removed 4 bases from V and 0 bases from J; junction bases left unmatched: 15. The DNA for the CDR3 is TGTGCCTGGATAAGGTTTCGGGACAGGGGATGTGATAGCAATCAGCCCCAGCATTTT. Translation gives CAWIRFRDRGCDSNQPQHF.

V is TRBV19 and J is TRBJ1-5; possibly TRBD1 for D (6 bases). The V gene's germline CDR1 is LNHDA and CDR2 SQIVND (reference sequence). Trimming stripped 7 bases from V and 7 bases from J, with 14 bases between. The CDR3 length is 13 residues. The CDR3: CASNTGISQPQHF. CDR3 in DNA: TGTGCCAGTAACACAGGGATTTCCCAGCCCCAGCATTTT.

The chain joins TRBV19 to TRBJ2-1; 14 bases agree with TRBD2. V lost 8 bases, J lost 7 bases, and 1 base stayed unmatched. Germline CDR1 and CDR2: LNHDA and SQIVND (reference sequence). CDR3 length: 13 residues. CDR3 sequence reads: CASGTSGRNEQFF. The CDR3 DNA reads as TGTGCCAGTGGGACTAGCGGGAGAAATGAGCAGTTCTTC.

The rearrangement joins TRBV27 to TRBJ2-1; 7 nucleotides match TRBD2. The CDR3 has 15 amino acids. The germline V gene encodes CDR1 MNHEY and CDR2 SMNVEV (reference sequence). V was clipped by 7 bases and J by 4 bases; unmatched bases: 10. As DNA, the CDR3 is TGTGCCAGCACTCCCTGGCTAGCGGTTTACAATGAGCAGTTCTTC. Its protein is CASTPWLAVYNEQFF.

The V gene is TRBV7-2, the J gene TRBJ2-7, with 7 bases matching TRBD1. CDR3 size: 15 residues. Trimming removed 5 bases from V and 2 bases from J; junction bases left unmatched: 9. CDR1 is SGHTA, CDR2 FQGNSA, per germline. In DNA, the CDR3 is TGTGCCAGCAGCCCTTTCCGGGACAGACCCTACGAGCAGTACTTC. Protein sequence: CASSPFRDRPYEQYF.

The V call is TRBV15, the J call TRBJ2-3, with 7 bases lining up with TRBD2. V dropped 4 bases and J dropped 3; count of bases not matched to a gene: 19. CDR1 and CDR2 (germline): LNHNV, YYDKDF (reference sequence). This CDR3 has 19 amino acids. CDR3 protein: CATSTPGSLAAVTTDTQYF. The CDR3 coding sequence is TGTGCCACCAGCACCCCTGGAAGTCTAGCGGCCGTAACAACAGATACGCAGTATTTT.

There are a few counts of this clone. The chain has TRBV9 and TRBJ2-7; 7 nucleotides align to TRBD2. Per germline, CDR1 SGDLS and CDR2 YYNGEE. V trimming: 4 bases; J trimming: 3 bases; junction bases outside the gene matches: 10. The CDR3 totals 15 residues. The CDR3 is CASSPQPAGSYEQYF. CDR3 DNA sequence: TGTGCCAGCAGCCCCCAACCAGCGGGGAGCTACGAGCAGTACTTC.

The chain joins TRBV28 to TRBJ2-3; D is perhaps TRBD2 (5 bases). CDR1 MDHEN and CDR2 SYDVKM come from the germline V gene. The ends were cut back, 5 bases at V and 6 bases at J, with 9 bases in the middle. The CDR3 runs to 12 residues. DNA of the CDR3: TGTGCCAGCAGTACGATAGCGGATACGCAGTATTTT. Translated: CASSTIADTQYF.

This clone was picked up a small number of times. Other DNA variants within this sample encode the same CDR3. The chain uses TRBV30 and TRBJ2-3; 10 bases fit TRBD1. This CDR3 has 13 residues. Per the germline V gene, CDR1 is GTSNPN and CDR2 is SVGIG (reference sequence). Losses at the gene ends were 5 bases for V and 1 base for J; bases not matched to a gene: 0. As DNA, the CDR3 is TGTGCCTGGGGGACAGGGGGCACAGATACGCAGTATTTT. Protein: CAWGTGGTDTQYF.

In this sample, this clone turned up a few times. The V gene is TRBV7-2, the J gene TRBJ2-3; the match to TRBD1 covers 8 bases. The CDR3 is 13 residues long. Germline V gene sequence: CDR1 SGHTA, CDR2 FQGNSA. With V trimmed by 5 bases and J by 6 bases, 4 bases remained unmatched. The CDR3 sequence: CASSPPGGDTQYF. The DNA for the CDR3 is TGTGCCAGCAGCCCACCAGGGGGCGATACGCAGTATTTT.

This sequence joins TRBV19 and TRBJ2-1, with 10 positions matching TRBD2. The CDR3 sequence is 13 residues long. V shed 10 bases and J 7 bases; nucleotides not matched to a gene: 7. Germline V gene sequence: CDR1 LNHDA, CDR2 SQIVND (reference sequence). This chain's CDR3 is CAISSGRMNEQFF. CDR3 coding DNA: TGTGCCATAAGTAGCGGGAGGATGAATGAGCAGTTCTTC. The whole variable domain, filled in from reference TRBV19 and TRBJ2-1, reads DGGITQSPKYLFRKEGQNVTLSCEQNLNHDAMYWYRQDPGQGLRLIYYSQIVNDFQKGDIAEGYSVSREKKESFPLTVTSAQKNPTAFYLCAISSGRMNEQFFGPGTRLTVL.

In its sample, this clone was seen a few times. The J gene is TRBJ1-1, the V gene TRBV18, with 9 bases matching TRBD1. This CDR3 has 15 residues. After removal of 6 bases from V and 4 bases from J, the junction contained 9 bases not matched to a gene. Germline V CDR1 and CDR2: KGHSH, LQKENI. CDR3 amino acids: CASSLGQGMGTEAFF. CDR3 sequence (DNA): TGTGCCAGCTCCCTCGGACAGGGGATGGGCACTGAAGCTTTCTTT.

This clone occurred a few times. This rearrangement joins TRBV5-1 to TRBJ2-7, with 10 bases lining up with TRBD2. CDR3 length: 15 residues. The V gene end was trimmed by 0 bases and the J gene end by 5 bases; junction bases not matched to a gene: 5. Germline V lookup: CDR1 SGHRS, CDR2 YFSETQ. This chain's CDR3 is CASSLVAGGMNEQYF. CDR3 sequence (DNA): TGCGCCAGCAGCTTGGTAGCGGGGGGCATGAACGAGCAGTACTTC.

Only a few counts were recorded for this clone. The chain uses TRBV30 and TRBJ1-1; D is possibly TRBD1 (5 bases). The germline gives CDR1 GTSNPN, CDR2 SVGIG (reference sequence). This CDR3 comprises 15 residues. The V gene lost 0 bases and the J gene lost 0 bases, with 11 bases spanning the gap. In DNA, the CDR3 is TGTGCCTGGAGTGTAGGGCAGGGTGTGAACACTGAAGCTTTCTTT. This encodes CAWSVGQGVNTEAFF.

This clone was seen a handful of times. The chain joins TRBV29-1 to TRBJ2-5, with 9 bases aligning to TRBD1. CDR1 is SQVTM and CDR2 is ANQGSEA in the germline V gene. Trimming removed 7 bases from V and 4 bases from J; junction bases left unmatched: 13. This CDR3 is built from 15 residues. CDR3: CSGKYLQGAGETQYF. The DNA for the CDR3 is TGCAGCGGTAAATACCTACAGGGGGCGGGAGAGACCCAGTACTTC.

The gene calls are TRBV28 and TRBJ1-1; D uncertain. The CDR3 extends over 13 amino acids. Germline V gives CDR1 MDHEN, CDR2 SYDVKM. Trimming removed 8 bases from V and 0 bases from J, with 10 bases in between. The CDR3 DNA sequence: TGTGCCAGCCGAGAAAATGTGAACACTGAAGCTTTCTTT. Its protein product is CASRENVNTEAFF.